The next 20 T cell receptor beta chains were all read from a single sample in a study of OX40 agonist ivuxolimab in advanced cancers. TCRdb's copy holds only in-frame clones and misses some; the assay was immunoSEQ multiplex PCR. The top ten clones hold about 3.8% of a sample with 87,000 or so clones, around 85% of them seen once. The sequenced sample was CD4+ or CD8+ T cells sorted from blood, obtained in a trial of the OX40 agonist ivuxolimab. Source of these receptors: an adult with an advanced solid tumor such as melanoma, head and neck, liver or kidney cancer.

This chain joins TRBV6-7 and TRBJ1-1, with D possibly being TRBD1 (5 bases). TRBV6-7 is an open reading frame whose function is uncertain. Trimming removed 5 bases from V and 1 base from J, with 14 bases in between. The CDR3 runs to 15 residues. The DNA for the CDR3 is TGTGCCAGCAGTCTCCCTCAAGACAGGAACACTGAAGCTTTCTTT. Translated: CASSLPQDRNTEAFF.

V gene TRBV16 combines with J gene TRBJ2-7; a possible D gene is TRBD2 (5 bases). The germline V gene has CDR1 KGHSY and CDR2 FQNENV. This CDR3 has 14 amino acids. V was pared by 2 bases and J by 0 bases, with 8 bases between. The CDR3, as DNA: TGTGCCAGCAGCCAAGAGGGTGCCTCCTACGAGCAGTACTTC. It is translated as CASSQEGASYEQYF.

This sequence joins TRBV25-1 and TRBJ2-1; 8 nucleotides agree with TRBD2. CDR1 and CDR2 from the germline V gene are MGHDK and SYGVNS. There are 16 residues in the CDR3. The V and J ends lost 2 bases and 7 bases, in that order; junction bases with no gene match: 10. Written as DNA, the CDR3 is TGTGCCAGCAGTGAACTGGACGGGAGGGGCCATAATGAGCAGTTCTTC. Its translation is CASSELDGRGHNEQFF.

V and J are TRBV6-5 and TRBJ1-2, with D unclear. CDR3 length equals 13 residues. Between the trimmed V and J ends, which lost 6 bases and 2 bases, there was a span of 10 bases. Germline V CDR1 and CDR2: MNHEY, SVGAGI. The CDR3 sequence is CASSAEPNYGYTF. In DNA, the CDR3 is TGTGCCAGCAGCGCGGAGCCCAACTATGGCTACACCTTC.

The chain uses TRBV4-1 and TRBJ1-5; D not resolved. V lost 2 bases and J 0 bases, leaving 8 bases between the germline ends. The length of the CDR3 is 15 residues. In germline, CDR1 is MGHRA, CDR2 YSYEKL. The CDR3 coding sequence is TGCGCCAGCAGCCAACGTCCAGGTAGCAATCAGCCCCAGCATTTT. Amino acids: CASSQRPGSNQPQHF.

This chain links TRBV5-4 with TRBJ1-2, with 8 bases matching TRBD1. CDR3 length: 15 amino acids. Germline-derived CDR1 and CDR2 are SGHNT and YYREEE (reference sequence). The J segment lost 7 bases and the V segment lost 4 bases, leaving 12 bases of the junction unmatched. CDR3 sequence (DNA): TGTGCCAGCAGCCATATAATGCAGGGGGCGAGTGGCTACACCTTC. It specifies CASSHIMQGASGYTF.

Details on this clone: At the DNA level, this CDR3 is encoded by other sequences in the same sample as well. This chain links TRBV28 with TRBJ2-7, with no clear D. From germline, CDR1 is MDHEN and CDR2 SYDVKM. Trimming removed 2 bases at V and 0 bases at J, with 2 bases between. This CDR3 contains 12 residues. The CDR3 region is CASSLGSYEQYF. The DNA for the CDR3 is TGTGCCAGCAGTTTAGGCTCCTACGAGCAGTACTTC.

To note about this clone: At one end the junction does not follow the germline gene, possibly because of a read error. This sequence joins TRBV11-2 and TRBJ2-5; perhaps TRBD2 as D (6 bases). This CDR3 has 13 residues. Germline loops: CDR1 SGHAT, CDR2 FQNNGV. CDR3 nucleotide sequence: TGTGCCAGCAGCCTAGAGCGGGAAGAGACCCAGTACTTC. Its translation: CASSLEREETQYF.

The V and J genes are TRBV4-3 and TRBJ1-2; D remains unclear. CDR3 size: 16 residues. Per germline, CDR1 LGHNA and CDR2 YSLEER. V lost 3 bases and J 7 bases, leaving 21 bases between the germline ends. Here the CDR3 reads CASSHLEAAEFFGYTF. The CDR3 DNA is TGCGCCAGCAGCCACCTGGAGGCCGCAGAGTTTTTTGGCTACACCTTC.

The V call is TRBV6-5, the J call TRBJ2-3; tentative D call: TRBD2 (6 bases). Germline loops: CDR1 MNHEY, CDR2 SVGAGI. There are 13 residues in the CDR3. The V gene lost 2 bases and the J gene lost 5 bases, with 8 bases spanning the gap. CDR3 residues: CASSYVGGDTQYF. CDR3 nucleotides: TGTGCCAGCAGTTACGTCGGGGGAGATACGCAGTATTTT.

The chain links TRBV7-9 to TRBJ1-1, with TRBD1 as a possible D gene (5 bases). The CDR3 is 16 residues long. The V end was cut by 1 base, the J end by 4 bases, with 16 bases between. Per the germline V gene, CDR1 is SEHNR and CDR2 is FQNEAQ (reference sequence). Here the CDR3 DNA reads TGTGCCAGCAGCTTAGAATTCGGGACTTGGGGCACTGAAGCTTTCTTT. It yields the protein CASSLEFGTWGTEAFF.

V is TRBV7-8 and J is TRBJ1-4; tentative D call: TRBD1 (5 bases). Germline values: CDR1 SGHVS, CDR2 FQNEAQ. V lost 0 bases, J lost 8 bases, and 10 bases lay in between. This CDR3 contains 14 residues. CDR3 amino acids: CASSLAGHGEKLFF. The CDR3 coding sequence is TGTGCCAGCAGCTTAGCAGGACACGGGGAAAAACTGTTTTTT.

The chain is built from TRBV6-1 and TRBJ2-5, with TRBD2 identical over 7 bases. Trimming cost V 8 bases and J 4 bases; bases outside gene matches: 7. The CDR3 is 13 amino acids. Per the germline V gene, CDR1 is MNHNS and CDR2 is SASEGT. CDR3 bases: TGTGCCAGCGGGCTAGCGGCCACAGAGACCCAGTACTTC. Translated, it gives CASGLAATETQYF.

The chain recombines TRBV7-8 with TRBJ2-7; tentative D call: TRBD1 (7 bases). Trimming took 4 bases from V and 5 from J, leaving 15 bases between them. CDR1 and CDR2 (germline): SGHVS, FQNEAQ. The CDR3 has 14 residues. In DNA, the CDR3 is TGTGCCAGCAGCTCCCAGACAGGGAGGAACGAGCAGTACTTC. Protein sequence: CASSSQTGRNEQYF.

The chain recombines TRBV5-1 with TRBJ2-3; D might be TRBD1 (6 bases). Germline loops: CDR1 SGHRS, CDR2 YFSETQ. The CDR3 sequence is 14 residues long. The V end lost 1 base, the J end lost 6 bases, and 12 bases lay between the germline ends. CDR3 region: CASSLFQGYDTQYF. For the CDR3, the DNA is TGCGCCAGCAGCTTGTTCCAGGGGTATGATACGCAGTATTTT.

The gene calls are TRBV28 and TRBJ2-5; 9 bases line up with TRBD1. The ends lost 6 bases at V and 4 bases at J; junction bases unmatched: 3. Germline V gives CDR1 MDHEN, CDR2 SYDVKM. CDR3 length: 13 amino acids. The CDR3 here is CASSPTGGETQYF. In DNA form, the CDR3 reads TGTGCCAGCAGCCCGACAGGGGGAGAGACCCAGTACTTC.

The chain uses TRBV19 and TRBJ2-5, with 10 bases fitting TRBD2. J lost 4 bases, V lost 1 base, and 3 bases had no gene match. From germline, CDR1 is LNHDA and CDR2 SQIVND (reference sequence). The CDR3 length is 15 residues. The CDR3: CASSIAASGRETQYF. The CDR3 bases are TGTGCCAGTAGTATAGCCGCTAGCGGGAGAGAGACCCAGTACTTC.

Written as DNA, the CDR3 is TGTGCCAGCAGCCAGGACAGGGATCAGCCCCAGCATTTT. It translates to CASSQDRDQPQHF. The J gene is TRBJ1-5, the V gene TRBV7-2; 8 bases are a match to TRBD1. This CDR3 comprises 13 residues. The V gene's germline CDR1 is SGHTA and CDR2 FQGNSA. V dropped 5 bases and J dropped 5; count of bases not matched to a gene: 2.

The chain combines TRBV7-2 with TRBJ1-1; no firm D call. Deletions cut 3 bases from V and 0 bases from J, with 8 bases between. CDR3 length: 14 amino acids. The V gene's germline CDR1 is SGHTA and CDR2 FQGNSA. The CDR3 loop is CASSFEHLNTEAFF. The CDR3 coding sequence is TGTGCCAGCAGCTTTGAACATCTGAACACTGAAGCTTTCTTT.

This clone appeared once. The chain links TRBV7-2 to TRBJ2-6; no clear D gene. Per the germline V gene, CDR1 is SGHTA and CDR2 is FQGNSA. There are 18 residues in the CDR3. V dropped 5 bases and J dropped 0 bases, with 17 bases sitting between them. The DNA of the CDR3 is TGTGCCAGCAGCCTCTCGGCAGACGTATACTCTGGGGCCAACGTCCTGACTTTC. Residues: CASSLSADVYSGANVLTF.